One and the same sample provided the 2 T cell receptor beta chains below, sequenced in a study of blood T cell repertoires in COVID-19. The table came from immunoSEQ multiplex PCR; TCRdb's copy has only in-frame clones and leaves some out. The sample has tens of thousands of clones; 90% are singletons. The specimen sequenced was peripheral blood. The receptors were sampled from a woman of 80 years or more with acute or convalescent COVID-19.

The chain joins TRBV5-1 to TRBJ2-3; 9 bases fit TRBD2. The CDR3 runs to 16 residues. Germline trimming cut 3 bases from V and 3 bases from J; bases unmatched to any gene: 8. The germline V gene encodes CDR1 SGHRS and CDR2 YFSETQ. The CDR3 DNA is TGCGCCAGCAGCTCTGGGACTAGCTATAGGACAGATACGCAGTATTTT. It is translated as CASSSGTSYRTDTQYF.

V is TRBV18 and J is TRBJ1-2; TRBD1 agrees at 8 bases. The junction had 7 bases not matched to a gene; V was cut back by 3 bases and J by 4 bases. Looked up from germline, CDR1 is KGHSH and CDR2 is LQKENI. The CDR3 length is 15 residues. In DNA form, the CDR3 reads TGTGCCAGCTCACCCTCACAGGGGGGAGTCTATGGCTACACCTTC. Translated: CASSPSQGGVYGYTF.